Shown below are 17 T cell receptor beta chains from a single sample sequenced in a study of esophageal squamous cell carcinoma under preoperative chemotherapy. MiXCR was run by TCRdb on the PCR reads, yielding one entry per CDR3 protein. This sample has about 18,000 distinct CDR3 sequences, with under 60% found just once. The time point was: after preoperative PTX-NDP chemotherapy. Specimen collection occurred from a patient given preoperative chemotherapy. These receptors all come from a human donor with esophageal squamous cell carcinoma. The donor label of this sample is uncertain.

V is TRBV27 and J is TRBJ2-3; D may be TRBD2 (6 bases). Germline CDR1 MNHEY, CDR2 SMNVEV (reference sequence). This CDR3 is built from 15 residues. The V and J ends lost 1 base and 4 bases respectively, with 12 bases between them. CDR3 sequence (DNA): TGTGCCAGCAGTTTATTTGGGGGACTGCCAGATACGCAGTATTTT. Its protein product is CASSLFGGLPDTQYF.

This clonotype is judged medium-sized. This rearrangement joins TRBV10-3 to TRBJ2-1, with D maybe TRBD2 (5 bases). There are 14 residues in the CDR3. The V end was cut by 0 bases, the J end by 8 bases, with 11 bases between. CDR1 ENHRY and CDR2 SYGVKD come from the germline V gene. CDR3 in amino acids: CAISESVAQDEQFF. For the CDR3, the DNA is TGTGCCATCAGTGAGTCTGTAGCGCAAGATGAGCAGTTCTTC.

This clonotype occurred a few times. This sequence joins TRBV7-9 and TRBJ2-1; D ambiguous. The tail of the sequence fits TRBJ2-7 better, so the J call may be wrong. The CDR3 loop spans 14 amino acids. CDR1 SEHNR and CDR2 FQNEAQ come from the germline V gene (reference sequence). For the CDR3, the DNA is TGTGCCAGCAGCTTAGGGTCAGTCGGCTACGAGCAGTACTTC. It specifies CASSLGSVGYEQYF.

The chain is built from TRBV7-9 and TRBJ2-1; D is unresolved. V was trimmed by 0 bases and J by 5 bases, leaving 17 bases between them. The CDR3 spans 17 residues. Germline V gene sequence: CDR1 SEHNR, CDR2 FQNEAQ (reference sequence). The CDR3 is CASSLAREALVNNEQFF. The CDR3 nucleotides read TGTGCCAGCAGCTTAGCACGTGAGGCATTAGTCAACAATGAGCAGTTCTTC.

The V call is TRBV7-2, the J call TRBJ2-3; D not certain. The DNA end lines up better with TRBJ2-7; the J call may be wrong. CDR1 SGHTA and CDR2 FQGNSA come from the germline V gene. The CDR3 is 16 amino acids. The CDR3 region is CASSLGGSSSYNEQYF. CDR3 DNA sequence: TGTGCCAGCAGCTTAGGTGGCTCGAGCTCCTACAATGAGCAGTACTTC.

The sample holds many counts of this clonotype. The rearrangement uses TRBV6-2 or TRBV6-3 and TRBJ2-7; 12 bases are a match to TRBD2. J was trimmed by 4 bases and V by 2 bases; bases with no gene match: 3. The germline gives CDR1 MNHEY, CDR2 SVGEGT. The CDR3 is made up of 15 amino acids. CDR3 nucleotides: TGTGCCAGCAGTTACCGGACTAGCGGGATGTACGAGCAGTACTTC. Translating gives CASSYRTSGMYEQYF.

Ten or more counts support this clonotype. The rearrangement links TRBV6-1 to TRBJ2-3; TRBD1 is a possible D gene (6 bases). Trimming left V 3 bases short and J 3 bases short, with 16 bases between. The germline V gene encodes CDR1 MNHNS and CDR2 SASEGT. CDR3 size: 16 residues. CDR3 in DNA: TGTGCCAGCAGTGATAGGGGCAGGGGAATGACAGATACGCAGTATTTT. Amino acid sequence: CASSDRGRGMTDTQYF.

In this sample, this clonotype turned up once. The chain couples TRBV7-2 to TRBJ2-3; D unresolved. Germline CDR1 and CDR2: SGHTA and FQGNSA. The CDR3 contains 12 residues. V was trimmed by 5 bases and J by 3 bases, leaving 6 bases between them. Here the CDR3 reads CASSIQTDTQYF. In DNA form, the CDR3 reads TGTGCCAGCAGCATTCAGACAGATACGCAGTATTTT.

This clonotype was recorded a few times. This rearrangement joins TRBV7-6 to TRBJ2-1, with 11 nucleotides matching TRBD2. Germline CDR1 reads SGHVS; CDR2 reads FNYEAQ. The V gene end was trimmed by 1 base and the J gene end by 0 bases; junction bases not matched to a gene: 5. The CDR3 has 18 residues. This CDR3 is CASSLGASGGSSYNEQFF. CDR3 DNA: TGTGCCAGCAGCTTAGGGGCTAGCGGGGGGAGCTCCTACAATGAGCAGTTCTTC.

This clonotype occurred a few times. The rearrangement joins TRBV30 to TRBJ2-5; D not certain. V lost 1 base to trimming and J lost 1 base, with 1 base between them. The CDR3 consists of 11 residues. Looked up from germline, CDR1 is GTSNPN and CDR2 is SVGIG (reference sequence). The CDR3 coding sequence is TGTGCCTGGAGTGCCCAAGAGACCCAGTACTTC. Its translation is CAWSAQETQYF.

This clonotype appeared many times. This sequence may be a read error, since a much larger clone differs from it by one base. The chain employs TRBV6-5 and TRBJ2-1; 11 nucleotides agree with TRBD2. The J call could be wrong; TRBJ2-7 is a better fit for the DNA end. Per germline, CDR1 MNHEY and CDR2 SVGAGI. The CDR3 is 14 amino acids. The CDR3: CASRLAGGYNEQYF. In nucleotides, the CDR3 is TGTGCCAGCCGTTTAGCGGGAGGGTACAATGAGCAGTACTTC.

The J gene is TRBJ2-1, the V gene TRBV6-1, with 8 bases fitting TRBD2. This CDR3 contains 12 residues. The trim removed 5 bases at V and 10 bases at J, leaving 4 bases unmatched. Germline CDR1 MNHNS, CDR2 SASEGT. Here the CDR3 reads CASSPGGGEQFF. Here the CDR3 DNA reads TGTGCCAGCAGTCCCGGGGGGGGGGAGCAGTTCTTC.

This sequence joins TRBV6-1 and TRBJ2-1; 7 positions agree with TRBD1. V lost 6 bases to trimming and J lost 0 bases; unmatched junction nucleotides: 11. The germline gives CDR1 MNHNS, CDR2 SASEGT. This CDR3 contains 17 residues. The CDR3 reads CASSRRPTGYSYNEQFF. In nucleotides, the CDR3 is TGTGCCAGCAGCCGACGTCCGACAGGGTACTCCTACAATGAGCAGTTCTTC.

Concerning this clonotype itself: Germline is not matched at one junction end, which may reflect a read error. The chain carries TRBV7-2 and TRBJ2-3, with TRBD1 matching over 7 bases. The CDR3 has 16 residues. Germline CDR1 is SGHTA and CDR2 is FQGNSA. CDR3 coding DNA: TGTGCCAGCAGCGCACGACAGGGCCGTAGCACAGATACGCAGTATTTC. Protein product: CASSARQGRSTDTQYF.

This clonotype was observed a few times. V usage is TRBV7-3 and J usage is TRBJ2-1; 8 nucleotides line up with TRBD1. The germline V gene has CDR1 SGHTA and CDR2 FQGTGA. The CDR3 totals 15 residues. The V and J ends lost 5 bases and 1 base, in that order; junction bases with no gene match: 4. CDR3 loop: CASSPDRDSYNEQFF. The CDR3 DNA reads as TGTGCCAGCAGCCCGGACAGGGATTCCTACAATGAGCAGTTCTTC.

This clonotype qualifies as medium-sized. This chain uses TRBV11-2 with TRBJ2-2; 7 positions match TRBD2. The trim removed 4 bases at V and 2 bases at J, leaving 10 bases unmatched. This CDR3 has 17 residues. CDR1 is SGHAT, CDR2 FQNNGV, per germline. The DNA of the CDR3 is TGTGCCAGCAGCTCAACCTTTCGCGGGAGTAACACCGGGGAGCTGTTTTTT. This encodes CASSSTFRGSNTGELFF.

Regarding this clonotype: The junction does not match germline at one end; this may be a read error. The chain is built from TRBV7-3 and TRBJ2-3; tentatively, D is TRBD2 (6 bases). Germline assignment: CDR1 SGHTA and CDR2 FQGTGA. The CDR3 has 15 residues. CDR3 nucleotides: TGTGCCAGCGGCGCCGGGAGCCGGGAGCAAGATACCCAGTATTTT. Amino acids: CASGAGSREQDTQYF. Full variable domain (outside the CDR3, taken from reference TRBV7-3 and TRBJ2-3): GAGVSQTPSNKVTEKGKYVELRCDPISGHTALYWYRQSLGQGPEFLIYFQGTGAADDSGLPNDRFFAVRPEGSVSTLKIQRTERGDSAVYLCASGAGSREQDTQYFGPGTRLTVL.